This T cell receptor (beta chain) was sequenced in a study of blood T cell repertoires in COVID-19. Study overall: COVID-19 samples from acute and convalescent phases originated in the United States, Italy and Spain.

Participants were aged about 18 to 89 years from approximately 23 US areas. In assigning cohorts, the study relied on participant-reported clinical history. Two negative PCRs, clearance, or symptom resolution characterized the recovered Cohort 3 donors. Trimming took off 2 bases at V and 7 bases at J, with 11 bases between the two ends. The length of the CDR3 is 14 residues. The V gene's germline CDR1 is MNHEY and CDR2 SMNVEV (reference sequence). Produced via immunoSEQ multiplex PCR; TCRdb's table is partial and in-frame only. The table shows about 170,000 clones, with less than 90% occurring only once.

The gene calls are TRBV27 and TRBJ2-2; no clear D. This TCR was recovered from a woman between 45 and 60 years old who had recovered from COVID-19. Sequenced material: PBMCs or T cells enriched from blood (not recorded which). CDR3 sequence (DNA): TGTGCCAGCAGTTTAAGAGGCGTCTTCGGGGAGCTGTTTTTT. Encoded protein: CASSLRGVFGELFF.